The entry below gives a single T cell receptor (beta chain) sequence along with its context. This specimen comes from a study of PD-L1 blockade in urothelial cancer. Turning to the study itself: Administration of atezolizumab to patients began at some point between 2013 and 2014, at 1,200 mg intravenously every 3 weeks.

Time point here: pretreatment peripheral blood. V shed 4 bases and J shed 4 bases, with 11 bases lying between them. Germline loops: CDR1 MNHEY, CDR2 SVGAGI. The CDR3 is 15 residues long. The protocol was immunoSEQ multiplex PCR, while the TCRdb copy is restricted to in-frame clones and leaves out a portion. Of around 50,000 clones in the sample, more than 80% are singletons; the top ten hold approximately 1.5%. The sample consisted of PBMCs, taken around atezolizumab (anti-PD-L1) treatment. This clonotype originated in a man aged 50-59 years with urothelial cancer. The chain carries TRBV6-5 and TRBJ2-6; the D gene is possibly TRBD2 (5 bases). The chain's CDR3 is CASSFVGGGANVLTF. As DNA, the CDR3 is TGTGCCAGCAGTTTCGTGGGCGGGGGGGCCAACGTCCTGACTTTC.